These T cell receptor beta chains were read from a single sample in a study of cytomegalovirus exposure and HLA in healthy donors. The table came from immunoSEQ multiplex PCR; TCRdb's copy has only in-frame clones and leaves some out. The table gives roughly 150,000 clones; the top ten clones make up around 1.5% of it. The sample consisted of PBMCs. These receptors were collected from a woman aged 50 to 60 in good health and CMV-seronegative. The CDR3 runs from the conserved cysteine through the conserved F or W.

CASRLTSGREFF	TRBV7-2
CASSQDMSPTQYF	TRBV4-3
CASSPTGGAYEQYF	TRBV5-6
CASSEGWRSNNYGYTF	TRBV2
CASSLYRGLEAFF	TRBV7-9
CASSYHLLARSGANVLTF	TRBV5-1
CASSTQGTYEQYF	TRBV28
CASSQDDSLATNEKLFF	TRBV4-3
CASSRTFTPGHPQFF	TRBV5-8
CASSGGPGISYEQYF	TRBV2
CASTPDRSNQPQHF	TRBV19
CASSSALGGDQPQHF	TRBV7-2
CASAGQYGNTIYF	TRBV6-5
CASSGSGQGHEQYF	TRBV5-8
CASSLGRAGYGYTF	TRBV27
CASSFLNSGDYGYTF	TRBV5-1
CASSAQSGELFF	TRBV6-1
CASSPPRRDGYTF	TRBV18
CASSLDRVGNQPQHF	TRBV28
CASSVVGQVNQPQHF	TRBV18
CASSLGTDTYEQYF	TRBV5-4
CASSLTQVTDTQYF	TRBV5-1
CASSQTAQSFELFF	TRBV7-9
CASSGGSTDTQYF	TRBV6-5
CASSPGTAYNEQFF	TRBV18
CASSVEGTSGGTSYNEQFF	TRBV9
CASSSPGRAGANVLTF	TRBV28
CASSAGTVYNEKLFF	TRBV7-2
CASSFEGTNQETQYF	TRBV5-1
CASSPGASNQPQHF	TRBV28
CASSYSAGGGEKLFF	TRBV6-5
CASSQSPGLAPGELFF	TRBV5-1
CASSTRTSGGIGELFF	TRBV19
CASSFRQGDTIYF	TRBV7-2
CASSLGEMIRVDTIYF	TRBV7-9
CAISEGTSGSYEQYF	TRBV10-3
CASSLGGGDEQFF	TRBV5-4
CASSPQAGAAGELFF	TRBV7-2
CASSLVLAGSTGELFF	TRBV5-5
CASSPGQGNTGELFF	TRBV18
CASSIGGRTGGQAFF	TRBV19
CASSPSTSGVSYEQYF	TRBV11-2
CASSGGDSGNTIYF	TRBV11-2
CASSEYRYNQPQHF	TRBV2
CASSFSVSSTDTQYF	TRBV14
CASRMDSDEQYF	TRBV2
CASSIEGWRAYSNQPQHF	TRBV19
CASSLVLQGDNEQFF	TRBV7-9
CAISDFYRGPLSYEQYF	TRBV10-3
CASSPYEDTQYF	TRBV5-1
CASSMGPLGEQYF	TRBV19
CAWRGQGAAYEQYF	TRBV30
CASSRPGLDYNEQFF	TRBV6-5
CASSLFSAGLPGETQYF	TRBV11-2
CASNQGGGIYGYTF	TRBV6-5
CATSLGKSGNQPQHF	TRBV6-6
CASSQEVTAGGNTIYF	TRBV4-2
CASSQWTATYNEQFF	TRBV4-1
CASSPERTEGEKLFF	TRBV18
CASSLTSGSYEQYF	TRBV7-3